Only a few counts were recorded for the clone carrying this T cell receptor beta chain. Its antigen is not known. Primed by a sample-barcoded 5' primer and a J-beta primer mix, a second PCR proceeded for about 7 to 11 cycles. Every molecule of cDNA carried a tag from a template-switch adaptor with 12 random nucleotides. From the 5' RACE reads, TCRdb called clonotypes with MiXCR, one entry per CDR3 protein. Here the sample spans 850,000 to 1,300,000 distinct CDR3 sequences, under 45% being singletons. The study recruited healthy Caucasian donors from Russia who were aged about 6 to 90. The CDR3 runs 13 residues. V was shortened by 4 bases and J by 4 bases, with 10 bases between the two germline ends. CDR1 is MNHEY, CDR2 SMNVEV, per germline (reference sequence). The data stem from a study of blood T cells in healthy people across ages. Overall study results and limits: The long-lived group displayed more naive CD4+ cells, plus higher diversity, than the aged donors did.

The chain uses TRBV27 and TRBJ1-2, with D unclear. This receptor was obtained from a woman aged 55-69 years in good health. Sequencing input: blood. In nucleotides, the CDR3 is TGTGCCAGCAGTTGGAGAGCTTCCTATGGCTACACCTTC. As protein: CASSWRASYGYTF.